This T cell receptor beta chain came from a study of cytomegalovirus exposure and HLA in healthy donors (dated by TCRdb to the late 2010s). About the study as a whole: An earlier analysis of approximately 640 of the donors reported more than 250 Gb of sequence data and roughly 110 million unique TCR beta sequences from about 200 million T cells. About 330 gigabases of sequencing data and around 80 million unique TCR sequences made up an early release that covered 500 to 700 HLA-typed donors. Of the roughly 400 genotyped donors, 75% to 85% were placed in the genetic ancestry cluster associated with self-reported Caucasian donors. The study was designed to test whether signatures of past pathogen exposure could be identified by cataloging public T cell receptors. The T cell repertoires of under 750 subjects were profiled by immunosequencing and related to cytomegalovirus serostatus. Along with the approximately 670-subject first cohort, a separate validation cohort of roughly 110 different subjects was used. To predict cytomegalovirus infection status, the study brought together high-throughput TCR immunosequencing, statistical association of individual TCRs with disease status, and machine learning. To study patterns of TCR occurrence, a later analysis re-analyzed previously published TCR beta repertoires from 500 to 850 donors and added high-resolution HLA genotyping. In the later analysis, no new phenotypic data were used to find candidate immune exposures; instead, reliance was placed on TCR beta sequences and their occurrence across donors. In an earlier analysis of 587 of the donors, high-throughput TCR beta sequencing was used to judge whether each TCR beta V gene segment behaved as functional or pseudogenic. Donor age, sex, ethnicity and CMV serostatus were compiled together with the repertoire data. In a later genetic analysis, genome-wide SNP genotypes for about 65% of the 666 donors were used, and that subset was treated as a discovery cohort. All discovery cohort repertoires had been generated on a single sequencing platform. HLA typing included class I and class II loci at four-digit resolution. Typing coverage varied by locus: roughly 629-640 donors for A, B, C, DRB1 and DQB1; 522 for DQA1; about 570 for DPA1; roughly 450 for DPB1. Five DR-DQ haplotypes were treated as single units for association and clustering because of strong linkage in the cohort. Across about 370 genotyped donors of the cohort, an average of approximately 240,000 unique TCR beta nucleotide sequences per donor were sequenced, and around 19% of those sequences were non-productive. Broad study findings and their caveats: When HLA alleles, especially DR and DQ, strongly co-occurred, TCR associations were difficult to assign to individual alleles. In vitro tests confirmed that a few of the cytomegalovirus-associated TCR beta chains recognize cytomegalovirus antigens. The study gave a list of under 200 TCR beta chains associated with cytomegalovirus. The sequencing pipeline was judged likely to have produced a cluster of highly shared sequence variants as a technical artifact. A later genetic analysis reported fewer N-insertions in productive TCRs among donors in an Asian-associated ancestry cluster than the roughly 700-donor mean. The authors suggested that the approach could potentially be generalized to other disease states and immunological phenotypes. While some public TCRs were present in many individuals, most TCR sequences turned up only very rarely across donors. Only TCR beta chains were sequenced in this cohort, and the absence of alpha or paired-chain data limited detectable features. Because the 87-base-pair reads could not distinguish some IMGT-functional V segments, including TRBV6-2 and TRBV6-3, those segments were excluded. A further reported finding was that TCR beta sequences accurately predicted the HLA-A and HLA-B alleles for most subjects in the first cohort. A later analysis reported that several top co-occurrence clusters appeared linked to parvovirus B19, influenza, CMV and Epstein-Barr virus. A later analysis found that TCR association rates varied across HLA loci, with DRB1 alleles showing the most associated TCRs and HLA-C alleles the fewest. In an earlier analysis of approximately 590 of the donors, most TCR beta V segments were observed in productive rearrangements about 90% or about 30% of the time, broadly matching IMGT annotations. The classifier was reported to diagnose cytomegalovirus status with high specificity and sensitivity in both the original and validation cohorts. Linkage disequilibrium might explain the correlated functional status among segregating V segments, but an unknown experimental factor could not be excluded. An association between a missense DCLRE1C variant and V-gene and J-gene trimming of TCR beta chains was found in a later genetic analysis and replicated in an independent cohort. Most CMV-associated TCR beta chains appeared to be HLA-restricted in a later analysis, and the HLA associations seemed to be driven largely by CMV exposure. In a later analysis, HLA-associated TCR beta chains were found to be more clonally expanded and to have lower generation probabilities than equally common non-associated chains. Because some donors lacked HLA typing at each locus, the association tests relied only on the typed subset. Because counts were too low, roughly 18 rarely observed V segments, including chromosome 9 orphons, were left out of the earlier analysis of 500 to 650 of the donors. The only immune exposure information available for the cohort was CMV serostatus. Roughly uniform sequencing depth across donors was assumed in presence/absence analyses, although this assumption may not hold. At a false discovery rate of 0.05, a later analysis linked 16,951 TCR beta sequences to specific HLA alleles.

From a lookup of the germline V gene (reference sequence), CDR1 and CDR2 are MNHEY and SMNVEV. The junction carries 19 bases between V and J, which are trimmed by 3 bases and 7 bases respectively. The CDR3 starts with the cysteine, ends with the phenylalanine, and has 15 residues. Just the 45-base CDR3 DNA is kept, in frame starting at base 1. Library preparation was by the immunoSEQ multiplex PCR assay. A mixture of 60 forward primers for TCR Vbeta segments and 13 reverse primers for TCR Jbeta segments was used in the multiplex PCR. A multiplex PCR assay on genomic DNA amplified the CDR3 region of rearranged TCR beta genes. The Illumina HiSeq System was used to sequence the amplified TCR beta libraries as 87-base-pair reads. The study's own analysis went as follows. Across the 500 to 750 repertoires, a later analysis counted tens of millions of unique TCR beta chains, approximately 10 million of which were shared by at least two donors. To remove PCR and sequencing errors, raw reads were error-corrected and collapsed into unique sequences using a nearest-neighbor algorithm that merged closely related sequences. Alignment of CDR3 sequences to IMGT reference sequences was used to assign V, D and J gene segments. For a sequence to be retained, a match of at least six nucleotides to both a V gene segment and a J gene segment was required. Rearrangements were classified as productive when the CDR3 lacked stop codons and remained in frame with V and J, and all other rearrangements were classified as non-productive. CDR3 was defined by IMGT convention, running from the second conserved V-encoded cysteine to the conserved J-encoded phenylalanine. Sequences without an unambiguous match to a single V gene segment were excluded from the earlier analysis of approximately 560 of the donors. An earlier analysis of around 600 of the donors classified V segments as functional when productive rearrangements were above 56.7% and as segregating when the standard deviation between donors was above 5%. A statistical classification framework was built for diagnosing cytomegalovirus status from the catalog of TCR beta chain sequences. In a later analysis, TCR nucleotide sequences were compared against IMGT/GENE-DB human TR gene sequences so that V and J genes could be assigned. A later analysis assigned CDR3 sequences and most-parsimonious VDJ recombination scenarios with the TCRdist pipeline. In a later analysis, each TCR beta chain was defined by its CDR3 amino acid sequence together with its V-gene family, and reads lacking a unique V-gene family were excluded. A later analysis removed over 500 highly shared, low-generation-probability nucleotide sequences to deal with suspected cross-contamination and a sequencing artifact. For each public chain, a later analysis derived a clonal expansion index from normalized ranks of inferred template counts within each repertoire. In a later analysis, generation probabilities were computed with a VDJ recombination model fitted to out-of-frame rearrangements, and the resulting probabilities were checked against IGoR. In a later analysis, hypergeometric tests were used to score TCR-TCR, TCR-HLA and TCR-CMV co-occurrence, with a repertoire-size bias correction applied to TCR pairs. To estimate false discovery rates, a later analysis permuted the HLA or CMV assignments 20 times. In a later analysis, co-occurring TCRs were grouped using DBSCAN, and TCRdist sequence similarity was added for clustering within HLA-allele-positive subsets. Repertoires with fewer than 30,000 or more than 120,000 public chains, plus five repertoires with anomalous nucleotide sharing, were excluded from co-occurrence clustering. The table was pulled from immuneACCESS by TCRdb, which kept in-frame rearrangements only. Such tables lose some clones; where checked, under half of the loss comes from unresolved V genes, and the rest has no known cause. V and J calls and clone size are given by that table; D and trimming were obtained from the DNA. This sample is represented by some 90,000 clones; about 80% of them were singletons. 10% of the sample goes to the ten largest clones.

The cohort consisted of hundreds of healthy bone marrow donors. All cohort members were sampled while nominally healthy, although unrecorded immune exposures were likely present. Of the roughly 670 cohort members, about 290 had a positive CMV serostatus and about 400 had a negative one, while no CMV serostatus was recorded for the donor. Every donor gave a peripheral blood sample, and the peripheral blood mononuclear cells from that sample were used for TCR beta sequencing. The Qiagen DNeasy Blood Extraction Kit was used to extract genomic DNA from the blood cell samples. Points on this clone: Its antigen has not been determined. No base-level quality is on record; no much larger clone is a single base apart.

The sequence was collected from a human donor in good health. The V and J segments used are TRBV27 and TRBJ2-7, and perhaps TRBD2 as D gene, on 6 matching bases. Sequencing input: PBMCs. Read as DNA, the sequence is TGTGCCAGCAGTTTCGGGATAGCGGCCATAGGGGAGCAGTACTTC. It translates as CASSFGIAAIGEQYF.